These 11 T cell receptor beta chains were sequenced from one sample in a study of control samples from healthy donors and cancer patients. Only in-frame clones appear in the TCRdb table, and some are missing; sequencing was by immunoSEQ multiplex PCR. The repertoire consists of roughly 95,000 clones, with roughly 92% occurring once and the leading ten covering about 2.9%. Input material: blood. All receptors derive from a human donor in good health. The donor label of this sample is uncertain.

The CDR3 DNA reads TGTGCCAGCAGCGTAGTTGGGCAGGGAGATGGCTACACCTTC. This translates into CASSVVGQGDGYTF. V gene TRBV9 combines with J gene TRBJ1-2; D is perhaps TRBD1 (5 bases). CDR1 and CDR2 from the germline V gene are SGDLS and YYNGEE. CDR3 length: 14 amino acids. Between the trimmed V and J ends, which lost 0 bases and 6 bases, there was a span of 12 bases.

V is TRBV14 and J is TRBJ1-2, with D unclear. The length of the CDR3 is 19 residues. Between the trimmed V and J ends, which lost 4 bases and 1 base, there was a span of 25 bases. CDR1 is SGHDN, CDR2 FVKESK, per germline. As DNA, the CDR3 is TGTGCCAGCAGCCTCCTCAGCAGCAGGCCACCAATCTTTAACTATGGCTACACCTTC. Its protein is CASSLLSSRPPIFNYGYTF. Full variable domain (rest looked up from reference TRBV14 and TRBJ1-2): EAGVTQFPSHSVIEKGQTVTLRCDPISGHDNLYWYRRVMGKEIKFLLHFVKESKQDESGMPNNRFLAERTGGTYSTLKVQPAELEDSGVYFCASSLLSSRPPIFNYGYTFGSGTRLTVV.

The CDR3 region is CASSIDPRQAGKNIQYF. For the CDR3, the DNA is TGTGCCAGTAGTATAGACCCTCGACAGGCAGGCAAAAACATTCAGTACTTC. The J gene is TRBJ2-4, the V gene TRBV19; weak D call: TRBD1 (6 bases). V was trimmed by 0 bases and J by 3 bases, leaving 15 bases between them. Germline V gene lookup returns CDR1 LNHDA and CDR2 SQIVND (reference sequence). The CDR3 loop spans 17 amino acids.

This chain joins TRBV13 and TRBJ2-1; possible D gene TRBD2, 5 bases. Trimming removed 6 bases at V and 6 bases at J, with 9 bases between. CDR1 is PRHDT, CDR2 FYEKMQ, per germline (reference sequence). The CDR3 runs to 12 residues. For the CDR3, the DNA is TGTGCCAGCAGGGGGAGCTCCAATGAGCAGTTCTTC. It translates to CASRGSSNEQFF.

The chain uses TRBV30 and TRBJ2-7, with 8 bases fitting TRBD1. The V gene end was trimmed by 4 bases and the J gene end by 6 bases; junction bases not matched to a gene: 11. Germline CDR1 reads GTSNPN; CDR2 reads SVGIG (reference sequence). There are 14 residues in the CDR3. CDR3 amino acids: CAWIKTGTGGEQYF. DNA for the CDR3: TGTGCCTGGATCAAAACCGGGACAGGAGGCGAGCAGTACTTC.

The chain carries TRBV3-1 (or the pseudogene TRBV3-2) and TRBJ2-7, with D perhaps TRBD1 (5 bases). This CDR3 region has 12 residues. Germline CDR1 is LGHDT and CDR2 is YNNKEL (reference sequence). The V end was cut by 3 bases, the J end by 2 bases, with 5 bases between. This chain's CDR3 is CASSQGPYEQYF. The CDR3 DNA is TGTGCCAGCAGCCAGGGGCCCTACGAGCAGTACTTC.

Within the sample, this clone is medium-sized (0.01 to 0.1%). For the CDR3, the DNA is TGTGCCAGCAGCGAACAACAGCCCAGCTCTGGAAACACCATATATTTT. It yields the protein CASSEQQPSSGNTIYF. The rearrangement joins TRBV11-2 to TRBJ1-3; D remains ambiguous. The V gene's germline CDR1 is SGHAT and CDR2 FQNNGV. Trimming shortened V by 5 bases and J by 0 bases, and 14 bases separated the two germline ends. The CDR3 is made up of 16 amino acids.

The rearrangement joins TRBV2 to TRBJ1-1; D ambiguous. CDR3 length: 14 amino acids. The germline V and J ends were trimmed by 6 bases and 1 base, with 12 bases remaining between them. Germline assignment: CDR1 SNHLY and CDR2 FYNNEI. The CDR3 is CASRAGFRNTEAFF. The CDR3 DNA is TGTGCCAGCAGGGCGGGGTTCCGGAACACTGAAGCTTTCTTT. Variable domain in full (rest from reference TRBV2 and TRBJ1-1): EPEVTQTPSHQVTQMGQEVILRCVPISNHLYFYWYRQILGQKVEFLVSFYNNEISEKSEIFDDQFSVERPDGSNFTLKIRSTKLEDSAMYFCASRAGFRNTEAFFGQGTRLTVV.

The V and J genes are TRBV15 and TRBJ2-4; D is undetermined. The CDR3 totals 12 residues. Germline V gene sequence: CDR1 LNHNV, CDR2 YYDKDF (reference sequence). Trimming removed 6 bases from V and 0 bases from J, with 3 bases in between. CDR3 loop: CATSLAKNIQYF. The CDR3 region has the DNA TGTGCCACCAGTTTAGCCAAAAACATTCAGTACTTC.

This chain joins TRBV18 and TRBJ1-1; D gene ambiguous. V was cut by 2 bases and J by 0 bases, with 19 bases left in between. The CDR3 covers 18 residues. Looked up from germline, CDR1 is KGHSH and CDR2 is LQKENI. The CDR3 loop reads CASSPSVYGAAMNTEAFF. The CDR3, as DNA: TGTGCCAGCTCACCAAGCGTTTATGGCGCGGCAATGAACACTGAAGCTTTCTTT.

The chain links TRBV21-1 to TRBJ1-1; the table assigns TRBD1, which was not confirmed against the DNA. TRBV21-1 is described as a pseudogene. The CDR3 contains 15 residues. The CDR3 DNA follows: TGTGCCAGCAGCAAAGGGTGGGGCCCGAACACTGAAGCTTTCTTT. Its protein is CASSKGWGPNTEAFF.